The rows below give T cell receptor beta chains drawn from one sample of a study of cytomegalovirus exposure and HLA in healthy donors. Clones were read by immunoSEQ multiplex PCR, and TCRdb kept only the in-frame ones, dropping some. The sample shows approximately 150,000 clones, around four fifths of them seen only once. The sample comprised PBMCs. These receptors were taken from a woman aged 50 to 65 in good health and CMV-seronegative. The CDR3 runs from the conserved cysteine through the conserved F or W. The D gene is left open where the match is weak.

>TRBV7-2|TRBD2|TRBJ2-3
CASSWTSGGNTQYF
>TRBV28|.|TRBJ1-4
CASSRPGATNEKLFF
>TRBV18|TRBD1|TRBJ1-1
CASSALQGNTEVFF
>TRBV7-9|TRBD1|TRBJ1-2
CASSTQDRGVMGGYTF
>TRBV5-1|TRBD2|TRBJ2-1
CASSLDLAGVQFF
>TRBV2|TRBD2|TRBJ2-1
CASRAPTSGGYNEQFF
>TRBV11-3|.|TRBJ2-3
CASSPGDSYTDTQYF
>TRBV6-4|.|TRBJ1-2
CASSDSTAGDYGYTF
>TRBV19|.|TRBJ2-3
CASSTGPYSTDTQYF
>TRBV7-8|.|TRBJ1-2
CASSRQRLKAGYTF
>TRBV19|.|TRBJ1-6
CASKKSSYNSPLHF
>TRBV14|TRBD1|TRBJ1-6
CASSQRRDRDYSPLHF
>TRBV7-9|.|TRBJ2-5
CASIMAGRETQYF
>TRBV9|.|TRBJ2-3
CASSVSGLRDTQYF
>TRBV4-3|.|TRBJ1-1
CASSQDTGRMNTEAFF
>TRBV4-3|.|TRBJ2-2
CASSQDGNTGELFF
>TRBV7-8|TRBD1|TRBJ1-5
CASSYRDRGFQPQHF
>TRBV5-1|TRBD1|TRBJ2-2
CASSGGTGNTGELFF
>TRBV19|TRBD1|TRBJ1-5
CASSVGQGRNQPQHF
>TRBV4-1|TRBD1|TRBJ1-1
CASSHGDRMNTEAFF
>TRBV7-8|TRBD1|TRBJ2-7
CASSHIQGELRYEQYF
>TRBV28|TRBD1|TRBJ1-5
CASSLVVWAGGGQPQHF
>TRBV28|.|TRBJ1-5
CASSLRYSNQPQHF
>TRBV6-6|.|TRBJ1-4
CASLIKGGEGKLFF
>TRBV18|TRBD1|TRBJ1-2
CASSRSGQGHYGYTF
>TRBV5-4|.|TRBJ2-1
CASSLDASSYNEQFF
>TRBV13|TRBD2|TRBJ2-3
CASSFSGRGTDTQYF
>TRBV15|.|TRBJ1-4
CATSRGHRGGNEKLFF
>TRBV18|TRBD1|TRBJ2-7
CASSDPGQESYEQYF
>TRBV28|.|TRBJ1-2
CASSLSVYGYTF
>TRBV10-3|TRBD2|TRBJ2-1
CAINPAGSGNEQFF
>TRBV28|TRBD1|TRBJ1-2
CASSLLMDRINYGYTF
>TRBV5-6|TRBD1|TRBJ2-7
CASSPGQGAKEQYF
>TRBV28|TRBD2|TRBJ2-1
CASSLVGGGPYNEQFF
>TRBV7-6|.|TRBJ2-7
CASSLAGFEQYF
>TRBV6-5|.|TRBJ1-1
CASRLTVNTEAFF
>TRBV2|TRBD1|TRBJ2-4
CASSRQGPGGNIQYF
>TRBV7-9|TRBD2|TRBJ2-1
CASSSWTSGHNEQFF
>TRBV19|.|TRBJ2-5
CASSIDWRGGPIQETQYF
>TRBV19|.|TRBJ2-1
CASSSGDPLEQFF
>TRBV19|TRBD1|TRBJ1-5
CASSRTGAPNQPQHF
>TRBV15|TRBD2|TRBJ2-7
CATSRERVRREGYEQYF
>TRBV5-6|.|TRBJ2-7
CASSLGAPLTGYEQYF
>TRBV28|TRBD1|TRBJ2-1
CASSKGQGIYNEQFF
>TRBV28|TRBD1|TRBJ1-1
CASRLTGTVNTEAFF
>TRBV7-9|TRBD2|TRBJ2-5
CASSPRAAGQETQYF
>TRBV5-6|.|TRBJ2-5
CASSLGYRKETQYF
>TRBV6-6|TRBD2|TRBJ2-1
CASTSGGAYNEQFF
>TRBV5-1|.|TRBJ2-5
CASSRAQETQYF
>TRBV28|TRBD2|TRBJ2-7
CATSPGLADTSLAAYF
>TRBV2|TRBD1|TRBJ1-6
CASNGQDNSPLHF
>TRBV28|TRBD1|TRBJ2-1
CASRDRGSYNEQFF
>TRBV4-3|.|TRBJ1-2
CASRSIFDIDGGYGYTF
>TRBV6-1|.|TRBJ2-5
CASSEAVTGVLEETQYF
>TRBV28|TRBD1|TRBJ1-5
CASSFITGDQPQHF
>TRBV6-1|.|TRBJ2-7
CASSEGPPAAAYEQYF